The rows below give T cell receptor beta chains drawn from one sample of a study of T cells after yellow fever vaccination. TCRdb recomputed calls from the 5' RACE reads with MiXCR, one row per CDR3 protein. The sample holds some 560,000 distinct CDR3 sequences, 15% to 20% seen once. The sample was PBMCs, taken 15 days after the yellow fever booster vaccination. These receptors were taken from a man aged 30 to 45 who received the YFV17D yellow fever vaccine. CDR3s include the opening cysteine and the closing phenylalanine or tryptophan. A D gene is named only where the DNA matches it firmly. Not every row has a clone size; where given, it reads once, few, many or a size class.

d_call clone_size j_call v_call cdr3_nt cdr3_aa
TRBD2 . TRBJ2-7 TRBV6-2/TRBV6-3 TGTGCCAGCAGGCCTCTAGGGACTAGCGGGAGTTACGAGCAGTACTTC CASRPLGTSGSYEQYF
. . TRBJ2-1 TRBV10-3 TGTGCCATCAGTCGGGGACACGACAATGAGCAGTTCTTC CAISRGHDNEQFF
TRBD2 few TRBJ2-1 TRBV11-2 TGTGCCACGATGGGACTAGCGGGAGGCTTGGCCGGGCAGTTCTTC CATMGLAGGLAGQFF
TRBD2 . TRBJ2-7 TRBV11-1 TGTGCCAGGAGCACTACTCCGGGACTAGCGGGAGACGAGCAGTACTTC CARSTTPGLAGDEQYF
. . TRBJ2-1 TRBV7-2 TGTGCCAGCAGCTTTGCGGGTACAAACAATGAGCAGTTCTTC CASSFAGTNNEQFF
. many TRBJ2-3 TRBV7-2 TGTGCCAGCAGCCGGGGGCCGGATACGCAGTATTTT CASSRGPDTQYF
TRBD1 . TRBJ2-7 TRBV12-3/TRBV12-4 TGTGCCAGCAGTTTAGGTGGACAGGGAGGCGAGCAGTACTTC CASSLGGQGGEQYF
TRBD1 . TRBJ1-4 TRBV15 TGTGCCACCAGCAGAGTGACAGGGGAGGCTAATGAAAAACTGTTTTTT CATSRVTGEANEKLFF
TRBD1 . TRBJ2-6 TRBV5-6 TGTGCCAGCAGCCCCACCCGAGGGACAGGGGTATCCTCTGGGGCCAACGTCCTGACTTTC CASSPTRGTGVSSGANVLTF
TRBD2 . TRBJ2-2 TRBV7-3 TGTGCCAGCAGCTCCGGACTAGTTGGTTCCGGGGAGCTGTTTTTT CASSSGLVGSGELFF
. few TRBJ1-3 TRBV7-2 TGTGCCAGCAGCCAGGTTACAGGGATCTCAGGAAACACCATATATTTT CASSQVTGISGNTIYF
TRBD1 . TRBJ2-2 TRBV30 TGTGCCTGGAGTCCCGACAGGGGGCTTACCGGGGAGCTGTTTTTT CAWSPDRGLTGELFF
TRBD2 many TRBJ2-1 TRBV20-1 TGCAGTGCTGGAACTAGCGGGCTATACAATGAGCAGTTCTTC CSAGTSGLYNEQFF
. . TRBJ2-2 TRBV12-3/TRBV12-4 TGTGCCAGCACCCGGGGGAACACCGGGGAGCTGTTTTTT CASTRGNTGELFF
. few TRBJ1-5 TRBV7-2 TGTGCCAGCGGCCTGGACCGCAGGCAGCCCCAGCATTTT CASGLDRRQPQHF
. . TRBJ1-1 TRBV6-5 TGTGCCAGCAGTTACCTGGGGGCTGGCACTGAAGCTTTCTTT CASSYLGAGTEAFF
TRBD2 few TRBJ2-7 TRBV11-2 TGTGCCAGCAGCTCCGTGGCTAGCGGGTCTCGCGAGCAGTACTTC CASSSVASGSREQYF
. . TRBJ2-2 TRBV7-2 TGTGCCAGCAGCTTAAACGCCGGGGGGGAGCTGTTTTTT CASSLNAGGELFF
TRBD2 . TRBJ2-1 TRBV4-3 TGCGCCAGCAGCCAAGATAGGGTAGCGGGAGTTGAGCAGTTCTTC CASSQDRVAGVEQFF
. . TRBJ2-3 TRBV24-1 TGTGCCACCAGTGATACCGGGACGGCAGGGGTAGATACGCAGTATTTT CATSDTGTAGVDTQYF
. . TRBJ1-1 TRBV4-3 TGCGCCAGCAGCCAAGAGGATCGGAAGAACACTGAAGCTTTCTTT CASSQEDRKNTEAFF
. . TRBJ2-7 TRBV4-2 TGTGCCAGCAGCCCGGGAGAGATATACGAGCAGTCCTTC CASSPGEIYEQSF
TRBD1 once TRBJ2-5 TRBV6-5 TGTGCCAGCAGTTACGTAGGGGGCGCGATAGAGACCCAGTACTTC CASSYVGGAIETQYF
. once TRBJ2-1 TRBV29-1 TGCAGCGTTGTTCGGCCGAGCTCCTACAATGAGCAGTTCTTC CSVVRPSSYNEQFF
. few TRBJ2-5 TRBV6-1 TGTGCCAGCAGGACGAATAGCGGAGGAGAGACCCAGTACTTC CASRTNSGGETQYF
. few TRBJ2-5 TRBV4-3 TGCGCCAGCTCCCCCACAATGGCAGAGACCCAGTACTTC CASSPTMAETQYF
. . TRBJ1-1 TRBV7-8 TGTGCCAGCAGCCTATCCGGGGTGGACGCTTTCTTT CASSLSGVDAFF
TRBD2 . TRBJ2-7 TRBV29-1 TGCAGCGTTGTGCGGACTAGCGTCGACGAGCAGTACTTC CSVVRTSVDEQYF
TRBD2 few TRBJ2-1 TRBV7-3 TGTGCCAGCAGCTTATTCCGCGGGAGCGGGAATGAGCAGTTCTTC CASSLFRGSGNEQFF
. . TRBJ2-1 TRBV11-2 TGTGCCAGCAGCGGCGGGCGGAACTCCTACAATGAGCAGTTCTTC CASSGGRNSYNEQFF
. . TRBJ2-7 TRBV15 TGTGCCACCAGCAGAGCTCAGCACGAGCAGTACTTC CATSRAQHEQYF
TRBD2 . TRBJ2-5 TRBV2 TGTGCCAGCACTCGGACTAGCGGGATCTCAGAGACCCAGTACTTC CASTRTSGISETQYF
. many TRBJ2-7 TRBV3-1 TGTGCCAGCAGCCACGGACAGTACTACGAGCAGTACTTC CASSHGQYYEQYF
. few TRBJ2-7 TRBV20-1 TGCAGTGCTCCGGACAGCCTAAAGGGCGAGCAGTACTTC CSAPDSLKGEQYF
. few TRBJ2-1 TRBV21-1 TGTGCCAGCAGCCACCCCGGGGCAGGGAATAATGAGCAGTTCTTC CASSHPGAGNNEQFF
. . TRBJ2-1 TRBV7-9 TGTGCCAGCAGCTTCCTAATCACATACAATGAGCAGTTCTTC CASSFLITYNEQFF
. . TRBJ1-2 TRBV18 TGTGCCAGCTCACCCCGAGGGAAAGAAGATGGCTACACCTTC CASSPRGKEDGYTF
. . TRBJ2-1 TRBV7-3 TGTGCCAGCAGCACCGGGCCTAACAATGAGCAGTTCTTC CASSTGPNNEQFF
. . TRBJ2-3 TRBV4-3 TGCGCCAGCAGCCGCCGTTGGGGCACAGATACGCAGTATTTT CASSRRWGTDTQYF
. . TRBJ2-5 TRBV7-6 TGTGCCAGCAGCATACACCTCCCGGGATTTCGGGAGACCCAGTACTTC CASSIHLPGFRETQYF
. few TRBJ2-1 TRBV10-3 TGTGCCATCAGTGAGTCATATGAGCAGTTCTTC CAISESYEQFF
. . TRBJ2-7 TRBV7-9 TGTGCCAGCAGCTTGGAACAGGAGGCGGTTACCTACGAGCAGTACTTC CASSLEQEAVTYEQYF
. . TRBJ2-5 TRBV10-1 TGCGCCAGCAGTGAGGGTGGGAGCGCGGAGACCCAGTACTTC CASSEGGSAETQYF
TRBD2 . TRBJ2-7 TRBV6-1 TGTGCCAGCACCATCACCCGCGGGAGCTCCTACGAGCAGTACTTC CASTITRGSSYEQYF
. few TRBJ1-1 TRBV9 TGTGCCAGCAGCGTCGGGAGGGAGACTGAAGCTTTCTTT CASSVGRETEAFF
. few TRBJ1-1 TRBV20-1 TGCAGTGCACCGACGGAGAACACTGAAGCTTTCTTT CSAPTENTEAFF
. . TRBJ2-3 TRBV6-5 TGTGCCAGCAGTTACTCGTACCGCCCTGGCAGCCCAGATACGCAGTATTTT CASSYSYRPGSPDTQYF
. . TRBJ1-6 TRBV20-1 TGCAGTGCCAAGGGATCAGGGGTTTTTGATTCACCCCTCCACTTT CSAKGSGVFDSPLHF
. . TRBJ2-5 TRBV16 TGTGCCAGCAGCCCACGAGAGGGGACCCAGTACTTC CASSPREGTQYF
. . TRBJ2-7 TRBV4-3 TGCGCCAGCAGCCAAGATAAAAGAAGCTCCTACGAGCAGTACTTC CASSQDKRSSYEQYF
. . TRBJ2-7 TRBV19 TGTGCCAGTAGTACCGCCCGAGATCCCCTCTACGAGCAGTACTTC CASSTARDPLYEQYF
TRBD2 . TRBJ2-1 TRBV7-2 TGTGCCAGCAGCCTATCTAGCGGGAACGGGGGGGAGCAGTTCTTC CASSLSSGNGGEQFF
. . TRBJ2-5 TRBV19 TGTGCCAGTAGTGTGGGCTGGGAGACCCAGTACTTC CASSVGWETQYF
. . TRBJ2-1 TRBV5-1 TGCGCCAGCAGCTTGGGCCCCAGTTCATCCATCTATGAGCAGTTCTTC CASSLGPSSSIYEQFF
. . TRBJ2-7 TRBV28 TGTGCCAGCAGTTTATGGACTGTAGCCTCCTACGAGCAGTACTTC CASSLWTVASYEQYF
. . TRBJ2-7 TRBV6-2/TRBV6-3 TGTGCCAGCAGAAACCCTCCGGCCTACGAGCAGTACTTC CASRNPPAYEQYF
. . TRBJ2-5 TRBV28 TGTGCCAGCACCCGAGGGGGGGCCCTAGAGACCCAGTACTTC CASTRGGALETQYF